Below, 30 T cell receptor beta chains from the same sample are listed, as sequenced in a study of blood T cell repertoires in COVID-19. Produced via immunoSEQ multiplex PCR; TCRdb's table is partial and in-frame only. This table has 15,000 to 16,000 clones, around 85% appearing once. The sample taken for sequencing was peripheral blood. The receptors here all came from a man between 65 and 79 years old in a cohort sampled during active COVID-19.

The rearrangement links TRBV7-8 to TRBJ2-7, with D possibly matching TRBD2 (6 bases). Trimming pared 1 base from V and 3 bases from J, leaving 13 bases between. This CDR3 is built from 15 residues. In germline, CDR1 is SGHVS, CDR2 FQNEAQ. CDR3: CASSLEAGPYYEQYF. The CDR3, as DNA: TGTGCCAGCAGCTTAGAGGCGGGACCTTACTACGAGCAGTACTTC.

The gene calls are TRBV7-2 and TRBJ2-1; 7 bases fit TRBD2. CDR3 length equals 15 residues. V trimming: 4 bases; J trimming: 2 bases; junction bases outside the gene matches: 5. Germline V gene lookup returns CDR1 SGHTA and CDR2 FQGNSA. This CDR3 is CASSSTSVAYNEQFF. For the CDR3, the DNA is TGTGCCAGCAGCTCAACTAGCGTGGCCTACAATGAGCAGTTCTTC.

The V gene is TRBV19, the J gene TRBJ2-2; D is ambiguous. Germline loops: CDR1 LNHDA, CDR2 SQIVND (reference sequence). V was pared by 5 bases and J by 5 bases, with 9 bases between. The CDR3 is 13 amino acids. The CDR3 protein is CASSLTSTGELFF. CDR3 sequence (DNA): TGTGCCAGTAGTCTGACTTCAACCGGGGAGCTGTTTTTT.

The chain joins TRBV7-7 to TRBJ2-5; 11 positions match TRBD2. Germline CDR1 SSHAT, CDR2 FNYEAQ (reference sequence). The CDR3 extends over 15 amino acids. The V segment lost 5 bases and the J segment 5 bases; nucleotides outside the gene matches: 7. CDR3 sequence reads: CASSQGLAGLETQYF. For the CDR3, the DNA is TGTGCCAGCAGCCAAGGACTAGCGGGTTTGGAGACCCAGTACTTC.

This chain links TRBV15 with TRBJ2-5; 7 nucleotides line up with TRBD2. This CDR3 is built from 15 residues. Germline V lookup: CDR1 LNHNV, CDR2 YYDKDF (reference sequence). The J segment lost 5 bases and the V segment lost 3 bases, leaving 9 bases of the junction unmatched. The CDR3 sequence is CATSRGGTSSETQYF. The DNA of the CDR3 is TGTGCCACCAGCAGGGGAGGGACGAGCTCGGAGACCCAGTACTTC.

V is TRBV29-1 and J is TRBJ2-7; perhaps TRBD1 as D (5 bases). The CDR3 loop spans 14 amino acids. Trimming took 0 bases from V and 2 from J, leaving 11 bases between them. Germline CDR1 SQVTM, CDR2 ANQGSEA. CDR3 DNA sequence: TGCAGCGTTGAAGATCCCCCAGGGACCTACGAGCAGTACTTC. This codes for CSVEDPPGTYEQYF.

CDR3 DNA sequence: TGTGCCAGCAAGTCGGCAGGGGTTATCTCTGGGGCCAACGTCCTGACTTTC. Translation gives CASKSAGVISGANVLTF. The chain uses TRBV28 and TRBJ2-6, with D possibly TRBD1 on 6 matching bases. Germline CDR1 and CDR2: MDHEN and SYDVKM. The CDR3 extends over 17 amino acids. The germline V and J ends were trimmed by 7 bases and 0 bases, with 16 bases remaining between them.

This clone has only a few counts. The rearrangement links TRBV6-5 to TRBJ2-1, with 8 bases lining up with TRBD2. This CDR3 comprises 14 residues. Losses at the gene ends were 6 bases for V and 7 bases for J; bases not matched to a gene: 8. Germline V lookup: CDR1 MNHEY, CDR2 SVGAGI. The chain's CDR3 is CASSERERGNEQFF. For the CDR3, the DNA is TGTGCCAGCAGCGAGCGGGAGAGGGGTAATGAGCAGTTCTTC.

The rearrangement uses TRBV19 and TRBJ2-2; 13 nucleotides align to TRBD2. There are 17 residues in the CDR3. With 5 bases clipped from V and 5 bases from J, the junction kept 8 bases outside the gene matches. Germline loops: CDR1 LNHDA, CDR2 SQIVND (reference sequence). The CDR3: CASSQRLAGGRTGELFF. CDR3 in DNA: TGTGCCAGTAGTCAACGACTAGCGGGAGGTCGGACCGGGGAGCTGTTTTTT.

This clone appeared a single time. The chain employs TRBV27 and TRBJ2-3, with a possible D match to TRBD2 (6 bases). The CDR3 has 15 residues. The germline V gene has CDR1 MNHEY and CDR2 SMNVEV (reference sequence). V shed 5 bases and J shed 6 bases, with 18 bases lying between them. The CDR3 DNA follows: TGTGCCAGCAGTCACCGCGGACTAACCCAGGATACGCAGTATTTT. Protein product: CASSHRGLTQDTQYF.

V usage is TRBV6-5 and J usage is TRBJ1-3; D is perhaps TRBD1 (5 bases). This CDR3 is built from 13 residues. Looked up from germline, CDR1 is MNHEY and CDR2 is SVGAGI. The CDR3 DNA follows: TGTGCGGCGGGGGGGAGCACTGGAAACACCATATATTTT. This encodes CAAGGSTGNTIYF.

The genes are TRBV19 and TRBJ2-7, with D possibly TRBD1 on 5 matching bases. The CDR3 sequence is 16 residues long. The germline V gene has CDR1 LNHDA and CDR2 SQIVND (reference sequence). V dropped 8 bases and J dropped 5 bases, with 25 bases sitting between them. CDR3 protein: CASLIPAEDIVNEQYF. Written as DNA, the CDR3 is TGTGCCAGTTTGATCCCAGCCGAGGACATTGTCAACGAGCAGTACTTC. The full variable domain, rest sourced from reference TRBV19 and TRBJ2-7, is DGGITQSPKYLFRKEGQNVTLSCEQNLNHDAMYWYRQDPGQGLRLIYYSQIVNDFQKGDIAEGYSVSREKKESFPLTVTSAQKNPTAFYLCASLIPAEDIVNEQYFGPGTRLTVT.

This CDR3 reads CASSLALVGGLEVYEQYF. Here the CDR3 DNA reads TGCGCCAGCAGCTTGGCCTTGGTCGGCGGGTTGGAGGTCTACGAGCAGTACTTC. The V gene is TRBV5-1, the J gene TRBJ2-7; D is possibly TRBD2 (5 bases). The CDR3 sequence is 18 residues long. V was trimmed by 0 bases and J by 3 bases, leaving 22 bases between them. CDR1 SGHRS and CDR2 YFSETQ come from the germline V gene.

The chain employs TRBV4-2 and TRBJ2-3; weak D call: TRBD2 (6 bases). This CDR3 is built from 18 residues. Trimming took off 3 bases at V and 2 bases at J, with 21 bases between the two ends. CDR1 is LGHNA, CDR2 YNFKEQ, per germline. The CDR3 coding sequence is TGTGCCAGCAGCCAGGGGGAGGATACTAGAGGCTACACAGATACGCAGTATTTT. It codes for CASSQGEDTRGYTDTQYF.

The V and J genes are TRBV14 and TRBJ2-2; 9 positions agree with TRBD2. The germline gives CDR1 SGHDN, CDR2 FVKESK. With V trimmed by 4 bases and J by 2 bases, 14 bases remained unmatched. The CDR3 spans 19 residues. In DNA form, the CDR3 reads TGTGCCAGCAGCCGCCAAGTGTCTAGCGGGACACGTAACACCGGGGAGCTGTTTTTT. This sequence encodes CASSRQVSSGTRNTGELFF. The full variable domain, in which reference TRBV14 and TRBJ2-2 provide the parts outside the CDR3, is EAGVTQFPSHSVIEKGQTVTLRCDPISGHDNLYWYRRVMGKEIKFLLHFVKESKQDESGMPNNRFLAERTGGTYSTLKVQPAELEDSGVYFCASSRQVSSGTRNTGELFFGEGSRLTVL.

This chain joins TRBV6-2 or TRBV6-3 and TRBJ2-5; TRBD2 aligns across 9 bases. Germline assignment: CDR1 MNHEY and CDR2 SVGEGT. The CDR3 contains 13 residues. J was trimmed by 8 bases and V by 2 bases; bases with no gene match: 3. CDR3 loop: CASSYEGLATQYF. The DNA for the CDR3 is TGTGCCAGCAGTTACGAGGGACTAGCAACCCAGTACTTC.

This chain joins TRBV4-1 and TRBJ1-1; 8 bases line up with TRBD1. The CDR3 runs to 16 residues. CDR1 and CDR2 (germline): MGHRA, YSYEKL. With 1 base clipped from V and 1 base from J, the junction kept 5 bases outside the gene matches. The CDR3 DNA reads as TGCGCCAGCAGCCAAGTGGGCAGGGGGCAGAACACTGAAGCTTTCTTT. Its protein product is CASSQVGRGQNTEAFF.

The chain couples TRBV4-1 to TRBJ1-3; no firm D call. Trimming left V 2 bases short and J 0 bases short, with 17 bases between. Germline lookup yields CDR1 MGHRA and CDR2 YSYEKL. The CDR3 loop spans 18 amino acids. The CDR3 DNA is TGCGCCAGCAGCCAATGGCCCCCCTCCGTTACCTCTGGAAACACCATATATTTT. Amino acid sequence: CASSQWPPSVTSGNTIYF.

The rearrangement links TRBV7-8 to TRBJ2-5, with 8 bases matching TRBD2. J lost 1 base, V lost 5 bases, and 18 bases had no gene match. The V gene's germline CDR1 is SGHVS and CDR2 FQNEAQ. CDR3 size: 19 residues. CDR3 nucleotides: TGTGCCAGCAGCAACGGGGGGCCCATAGCGGGAACCCTCCAAGAGACCCAGTACTTC. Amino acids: CASSNGGPIAGTLQETQYF.

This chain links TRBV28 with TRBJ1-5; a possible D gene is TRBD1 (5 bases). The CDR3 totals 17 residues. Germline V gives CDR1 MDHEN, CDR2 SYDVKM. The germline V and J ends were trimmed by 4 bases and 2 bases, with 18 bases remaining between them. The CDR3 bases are TGTGCCAGCAGTTGGTCGGCAGGGTCTCCTGGCAATCAGCCCCAGCATTTT. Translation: CASSWSAGSPGNQPQHF.

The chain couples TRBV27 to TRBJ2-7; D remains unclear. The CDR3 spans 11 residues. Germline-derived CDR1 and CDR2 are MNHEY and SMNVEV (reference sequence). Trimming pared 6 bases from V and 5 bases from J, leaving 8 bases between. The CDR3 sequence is CASRREDEQYF. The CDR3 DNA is TGTGCCAGCAGGAGAGAGGACGAGCAGTACTTC.

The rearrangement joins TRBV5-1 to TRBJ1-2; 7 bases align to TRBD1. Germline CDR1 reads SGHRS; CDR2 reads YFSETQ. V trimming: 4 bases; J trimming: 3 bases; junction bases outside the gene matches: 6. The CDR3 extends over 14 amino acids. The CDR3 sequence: CASSTQGMDYGYTF. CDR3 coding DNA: TGCGCCAGCAGCACACAGGGGATGGACTATGGCTACACCTTC.

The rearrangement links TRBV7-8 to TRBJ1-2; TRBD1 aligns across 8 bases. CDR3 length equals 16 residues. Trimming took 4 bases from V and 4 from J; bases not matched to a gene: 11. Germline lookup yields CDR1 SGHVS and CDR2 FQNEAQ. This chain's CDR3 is CASSSMLDRGAYGYTF. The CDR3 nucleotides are TGTGCCAGCAGCTCTATGTTAGACAGGGGTGCCTATGGCTACACCTTC.

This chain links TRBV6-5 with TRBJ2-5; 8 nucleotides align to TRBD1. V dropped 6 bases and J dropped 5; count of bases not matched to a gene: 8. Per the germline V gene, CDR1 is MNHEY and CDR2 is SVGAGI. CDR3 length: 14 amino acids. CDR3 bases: TGTGCCAGCAGCCGCGGGACAGGAGGGGAGACCCAGTACTTC. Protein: CASSRGTGGETQYF.

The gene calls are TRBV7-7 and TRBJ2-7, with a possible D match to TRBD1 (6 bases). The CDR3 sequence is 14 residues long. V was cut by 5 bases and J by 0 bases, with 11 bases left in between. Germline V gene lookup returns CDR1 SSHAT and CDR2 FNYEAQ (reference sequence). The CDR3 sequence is CASSQGHLSYEQYF. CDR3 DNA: TGTGCCAGCAGCCAGGGACACCTCTCCTACGAGCAGTACTTC.

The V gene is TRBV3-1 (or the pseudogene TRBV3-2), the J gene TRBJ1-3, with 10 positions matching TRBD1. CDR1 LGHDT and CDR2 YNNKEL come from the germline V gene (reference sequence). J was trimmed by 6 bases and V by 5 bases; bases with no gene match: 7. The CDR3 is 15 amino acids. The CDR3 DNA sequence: TGTGCCAGCAGCTTCGGGACAGGGGCACCAAACACCATATATTTT. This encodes CASSFGTGAPNTIYF.

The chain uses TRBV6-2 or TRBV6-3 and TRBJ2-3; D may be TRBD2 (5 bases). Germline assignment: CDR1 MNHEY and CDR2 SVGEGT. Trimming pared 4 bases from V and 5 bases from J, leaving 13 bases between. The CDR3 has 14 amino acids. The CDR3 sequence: CASSSTRRGDTQYF. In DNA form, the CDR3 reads TGTGCCAGCAGTTCCACTCGTCGGGGAGATACGCAGTATTTT.

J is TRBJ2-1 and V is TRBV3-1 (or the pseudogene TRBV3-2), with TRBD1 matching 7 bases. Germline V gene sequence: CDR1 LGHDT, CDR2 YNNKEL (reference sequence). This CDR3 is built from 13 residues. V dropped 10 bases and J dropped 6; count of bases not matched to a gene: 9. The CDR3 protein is CATQGEIGNEQFF. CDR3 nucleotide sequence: TGTGCCACTCAGGGGGAGATTGGCAATGAGCAGTTCTTC.

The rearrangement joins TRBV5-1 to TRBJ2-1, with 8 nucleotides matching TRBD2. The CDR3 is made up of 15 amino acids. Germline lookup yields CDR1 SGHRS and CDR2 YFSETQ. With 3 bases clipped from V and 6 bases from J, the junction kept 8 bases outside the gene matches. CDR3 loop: CASSSSTGTSNEQFF. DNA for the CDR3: TGCGCCAGCAGCTCGAGTACCGGGACTAGCAATGAGCAGTTCTTC.

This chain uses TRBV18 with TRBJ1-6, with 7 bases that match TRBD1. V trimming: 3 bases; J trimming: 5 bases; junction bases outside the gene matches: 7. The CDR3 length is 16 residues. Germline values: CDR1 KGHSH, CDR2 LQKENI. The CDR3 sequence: CASSPTTGLNNSPLHF. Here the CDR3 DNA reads TGTGCCAGCTCACCGACGACAGGGCTTAATAATTCACCCCTCCACTTT.